A selection of T cell receptor beta chains follows, all from one sample in a study of memory CD4+ T cells and cytomegalovirus serostatus. TCRdb keeps only in-frame clones here, not all; method: immunoSEQ multiplex PCR. The sample consists of about 52,000 clones, around 80% of them appearing once. The source material was memory CD4+ T cells from blood. All receptors come from an adult in good health and CMV-seropositive. CDR3s include the opening cysteine and the closing phenylalanine or tryptophan. Clone size is given for some rows only: seen once, a few or many times, or a class if the clone is expanded.

>TRBJ1-1|-|TRBV6-6
CASLTGVNTEAFF
>TRBJ2-1|-|TRBV5-6
CASSFQPTTYNEQFF
>TRBJ2-1|-|TRBV6-5
CASSPGTGPYNEQFF
>TRBJ2-5|-|TRBV7-2
CASSLGGYPGETQYF
>TRBJ2-2|-|TRBV7-9
CASSLAQLAGGNTGELFF
>TRBJ1-1|-|TRBV6-1
CASMGHRVMNTEAFF
>TRBJ1-1|-|TRBV21-1
CAIPRTGSFFEAFF
>TRBJ2-7|-|TRBV27
CASTGRGPYEQYF
>TRBJ2-1|once|TRBV29-1
CSGRQDGEQFF
>TRBJ2-7|once|TRBV6-5
CASSSWTGGDEQYF
>TRBJ2-3|few|TRBV4-1
CASSPRVGDTQYF
>TRBJ2-6|-|TRBV19
CASRPDSSGANVLTF
>TRBJ2-1|-|TRBV7-9
CASRPPGLVGGEQFF
>TRBJ2-3|-|TRBV6-1
CASSEQLSTDTQYF
>TRBJ2-4|-|TRBV7-2
CASSLVSNIQYF
>TRBJ1-5|-|TRBV4-3
CASSQEGLRGSSQPQHF
>TRBJ1-1|-|TRBV6-5
CASRLLQGSTEAFF
>TRBJ1-1|few|TRBV9
CASSVEGNTEAFF
>TRBJ2-5|-|TRBV28
CASSSGRGLQETQYF
>TRBJ2-1|few|TRBV2
CASSQREKGEQFF
>TRBJ1-2|few|TRBV6-5
CASSYAGQGWYGYTF
>TRBJ1-5|-|TRBV7-3
CASSPKDREGSNQPQHF
>TRBJ1-5|-|TRBV19
CASSPRRPQHF
>TRBJ1-1|-|TRBV7-6
CASSLAVQAEAFF
>TRBJ2-1|few|TRBV6-1
CASSEGDKREFYNEQFF
>TRBJ1-4|-|TRBV5-1
CASSLAEGSGEKLFF
>TRBJ1-3|few|TRBV19
CASSIQGGGNTIYF
>TRBJ2-6|few|TRBV7-2
CASSSPGAGANVLTF
>TRBJ2-1|-|TRBV20-1
CSAYYNEQFF
>TRBJ2-1|-|TRBV11-3
CASSLRGQGSYNEQFF
>TRBJ2-5|-|TRBV6-6
CASSPSDSRETQYF
>TRBJ1-4|-|TRBV2
CASSEINQEKLFF
>TRBJ1-1|few|TRBV5-6
CASSTRLPTEAFF
>TRBJ1-2|-|TRBV4-2
CASSQESYGYTF
>TRBJ1-1|medium-sized|TRBV9
CASSPGQRNTEAFF
>TRBJ1-2|-|TRBV20-1
CSAGDRYGYTF
>TRBJ1-5|-|TRBV6-5
CASSYSSQANQPQHF
>TRBJ1-1|once|TRBV5-8
CASSLVPLVNTEAFF
>TRBJ1-2|-|TRBV7-2
CASSLEGGGYGYTF